These 8 T cell receptor beta chains share one sample of origin, sequenced in a study of regulatory T cells in long-lasting Graves disease. To make TCR beta libraries, researchers used iRepertoire HTBI primers and Arm-PCR of CDR3 regions. Using its own MiXCR run on the multiplex PCR reads, TCRdb lists one record per CDR3 protein. The sample gives 400,000 to 500,000 distinct CDR3 sequences, about 15% of which show up once; roughly 17% is in the top ten. Time point: newly diagnosed GD, antithyroid drugs for less than 3 months. Following extraction of RNA from PBMCs, that RNA was used to make the TCR library. These data are also associated with another study on T cells in Graves' hyperthyroidism and ophthalmopathy.

The material was peripheral blood mononuclear cells (PBMCs), obtained at new diagnosis, from a patient treated with antithyroid drugs. Source of these receptors: a woman aged 25-40 years with Graves disease.

Ten or more counts support this clonotype. The chain links TRBV7-9 to TRBJ2-7; D remains ambiguous. CDR3 length: 16 amino acids. The V and J ends lost 4 bases and 5 bases respectively, with 21 bases between them. Germline assignment: CDR1 SEHNR and CDR2 FQNEAQ (reference sequence). The CDR3 coding sequence is TGTGCCAGCAGCTCCAGTGTGAGTGGACGTAACGACGAGCAGTACTTC. It encodes CASSSSVSGRNDEQYF.

This clonotype showed up many times. The chain is built from TRBV29-1 and TRBJ2-7, with 8 positions matching TRBD2. The germline CDR1 and CDR2 sequences are SQVTM and ANQGSEA. The V and J ends lost 6 bases and 3 bases, in that order; junction bases with no gene match: 7. The CDR3 has 13 residues. As DNA, the CDR3 is TGCAGCGTGTTCGGGGGGGTGTTCTACGAGCAGTACTTC. Residues: CSVFGGVFYEQYF.

This chain connects TRBV7-3 to TRBJ2-2, with 11 bases identical to TRBD2. Germline assignment: CDR1 SGHTA and CDR2 FQGTGA. CDR3 length: 17 amino acids. Germline trimming cut 4 bases from V and 1 base from J; bases unmatched to any gene: 5. CDR3 region: CASSSYLAGGNTGELFF. DNA of the CDR3: TGTGCCAGCAGCTCCTACCTAGCGGGAGGGAACACCGGGGAGCTGTTTTTT.

This chain joins TRBV16 and TRBJ2-7; 7 positions match TRBD1. CDR3 size: 15 residues. V shed 2 bases and J 5 bases; nucleotides not matched to a gene: 9. Germline V gene data show CDR1 as KGHSY and CDR2 as FQNENV. The CDR3 DNA sequence: TGTGCCAGCAGCCAAAGACAGGGCTCCCTCAACGAGCAGTACTTC. This sequence encodes CASSQRQGSLNEQYF.

This chain links TRBV20-1 with TRBJ2-2; 11 positions match TRBD2. The J segment lost 3 bases and the V segment lost 6 bases, leaving 12 bases of the junction unmatched. In germline, CDR1 is DFQATT, CDR2 SNEGSKA (reference sequence). CDR3 length: 17 residues. CDR3 bases: TGCAGTGCCAAACCCCCGACTAGCGGGATTGACACCGGGGAGCTGTTTTTT. Protein: CSAKPPTSGIDTGELFF.

This clonotype appeared many times. This chain uses TRBV28 with TRBJ2-5; D might be TRBD1 or TRBD2, each matching 5 bases. Trimming cost V 7 bases and J 2 bases, with 17 bases left between them. The CDR3 sequence is 15 residues long. Germline-derived CDR1 and CDR2 are MDHEN and SYDVKM. This chain's CDR3 is CASNLAREGQETQYF. CDR3 in DNA: TGTGCCAGCAACTTGGCCCGCGAGGGGCAAGAGACCCAGTACTTC.

In this sample, this clonotype turned up many times. The chain carries TRBV7-3 and TRBJ2-2; D uncertain. Trimming shortened V by 4 bases and J by 5 bases, and 8 bases separated the two germline ends. The CDR3 is 13 amino acids. CDR1 is SGHTA and CDR2 is FQGTGA in the germline V gene. The CDR3 loop reads CASSSHGTGELFF. CDR3 in DNA: TGTGCCAGCAGCTCTCATGGTACCGGGGAGCTGTTTTTT.

This clonotype was picked up one time. A much larger clonotype is one base distant, so this may be a read error. The V gene is TRBV30, the J gene TRBJ2-3; perhaps TRBD2 as D (7 bases). The CDR3 is made up of 15 amino acids. The V gene lost 2 bases and the J gene lost 4 bases, with 16 bases spanning the gap. Germline CDR1 reads GTSNPN; CDR2 reads SVGIG (reference sequence). CDR3 amino acids: CAWSSRGRVPDTQYF. As DNA, the CDR3 is TGTGCCTGGAGTTCTAGGGGGAGGGTCCCAGATACGCAGTATTTT.